Detailed here is one T cell receptor beta chain. The antigen is unknown. CDR3 size: 13 residues. The V gene lost 3 bases and the J gene lost 3 bases, with 9 bases spanning the gap. The germline V gene has CDR1 LGHDT and CDR2 YNNKEL (reference sequence). The data derive from a study of response to subunit inactivated influenza vaccine. Study-level points and caveats: The authors offered the suggestion that each seasonal influenza vaccination recruits few new T cells.

Via MiXCR, TCRdb re-called the RT-PCR reads, giving one row per CDR3 protein. The sample holds 650,000 to 850,000 distinct CDR3 sequences, approximately 15% seen once. Source: PBMCs from blood, taken 14 to 15 days before vaccination. The chain combines TRBV3-1 with TRBJ2-7, with no clear D. The TCR originated in a man between 45 and 60 years old who received an inactivated influenza vaccine. Here the CDR3 reads CASSQETYYEQYF. For the CDR3, the DNA is TGTGCCAGCAGCCAGGAGACGTACTACGAGCAGTACTTC.